This T cell receptor beta chain was sequenced for a study of T cells in Graves' hyperthyroidism and ophthalmopathy. TCR beta CDR3 region amplification was performed from RNA transcripts. HTBI primers were employed in a first-round RT-PCR of the TCR CDR3. TCRdb re-derived calls from the multiplex PCR reads in MiXCR, one entry per CDR3 protein. The table includes some 690,000 distinct CDR3 sequences, roughly 17% detected once. The ends were cut back, 5 bases at V and 4 bases at J, with 20 bases in the middle. The CDR3 sequence is 16 residues long. CDR1 and CDR2 from the germline V gene are SEHNR and FQNEAQ (reference sequence).

The chain links TRBV7-9 to TRBJ1-1; no reliable D call. This receptor was obtained from a man in his fifties with Graves' hyperthyroidism. Sequenced material: blood. The CDR3 nucleotides are TGTGCCAGCAGCCGAATAAGGGCGACCGTGAGCACTGAAGCTTTCTTT. Its protein is CASSRIRATVSTEAFF.